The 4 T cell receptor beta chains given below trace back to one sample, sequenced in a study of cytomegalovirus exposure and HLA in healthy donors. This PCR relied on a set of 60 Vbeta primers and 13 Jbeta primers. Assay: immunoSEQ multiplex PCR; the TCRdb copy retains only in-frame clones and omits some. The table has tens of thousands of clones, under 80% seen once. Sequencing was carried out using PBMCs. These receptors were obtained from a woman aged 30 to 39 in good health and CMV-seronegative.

The CDR3 here is CSALYSYEQYF. Here the CDR3 DNA reads TGCAGCGCCCTCTACTCCTACGAGCAGTACTTC. The rearrangement joins TRBV29-1 to TRBJ2-5; D gene unclear. The J call may not be correct, given that the DNA end is closer to TRBJ2-7. Germline CDR1 and CDR2: SQVTM and ANQGSEA. CDR3 length: 11 amino acids.

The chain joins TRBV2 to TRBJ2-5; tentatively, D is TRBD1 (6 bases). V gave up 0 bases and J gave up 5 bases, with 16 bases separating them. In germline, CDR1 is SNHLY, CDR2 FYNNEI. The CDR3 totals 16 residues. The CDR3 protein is CASSEALRGGGETQYF. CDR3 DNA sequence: TGTGCCAGCAGTGAAGCGCTTCGAGGGGGTGGGGAGACCCAGTACTTC.

This chain's CDR3 is CASALTGGLSYEQYF. The CDR3 DNA follows: TGTGCCAGCGCGTTGACAGGGGGGTTATCCTACGAGCAGTACTTC. V usage is TRBV10-3 and J usage is TRBJ2-7; 9 positions match TRBD1. Germline values: CDR1 ENHRY, CDR2 SYGVKD. V lost 10 bases, J lost 1 base, and 11 bases stayed unmatched. This CDR3 comprises 15 residues.

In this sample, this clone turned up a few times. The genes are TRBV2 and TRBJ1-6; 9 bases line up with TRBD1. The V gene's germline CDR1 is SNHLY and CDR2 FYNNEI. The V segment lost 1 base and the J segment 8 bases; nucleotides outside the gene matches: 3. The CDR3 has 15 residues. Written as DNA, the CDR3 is TGTGCCAGCAGTGAAGGAGGACAGGGGCATTCACCCCTCCACTTT. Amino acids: CASSEGGQGHSPLHF.